This entry lists 19 T cell receptor beta chains sequenced from one sample in a study of T cells in Graves' hyperthyroidism and ophthalmopathy. Amplified regions were TCR beta CDR3 sequences from RNA transcripts. Carried out on the TCR CDR3, a first-round RT-PCR used the HTBI primer set. Each CDR3 protein is one row after TCRdb ran MiXCR on the multiplex PCR reads. Altogether approximately 360,000 distinct CDR3 sequences are present, about 25% being singletons, with the ten largest covering around four fifths. The specimen was blood. The source is a man aged 50 to 60 with Graves' hyperthyroidism.

Comments on this clonotype: This may be a read error, as it is one base from a much larger clone. V usage is TRBV6-2 or TRBV6-3 and J usage is TRBJ2-3; 10 nucleotides align to TRBD2. The V gene's germline CDR1 is MNHEY and CDR2 SVGEGT. This CDR3 has 15 amino acids. CDR3 residues: CASSYSGRDTDAQYF. The CDR3 region has the DNA TGTGCCAGCAGTTACAGCGGGAGGGACACAGATGCGCAGTATTTT.

This clonotype has more than one count but fewer than ten. The CDR3 sequence is CASSFEGEAFF. The CDR3 DNA follows: TGCGCCAGCAGCTTCGAAGGTGAAGCTTTCTTT. V usage is TRBV5-1 and J usage is TRBJ1-1; D uncertain. V was shortened by 2 bases and J by 7 bases, with 6 bases between the two germline ends. Germline lookup yields CDR1 SGHRS and CDR2 YFSETQ. The CDR3 has 11 amino acids.

This clonotype was seen more than once but under ten times. V usage is TRBV20-1 and J usage is TRBJ2-1; 7 bases fit TRBD2. The germline V gene has CDR1 DFQATT and CDR2 SNEGSKA (reference sequence). The CDR3 contains 15 residues. Unmatched junction bases numbered 10, after V lost 0 bases and J lost 8 bases. The CDR3 DNA follows: TGCAGTGCTAGAGATGGCAACGGGGGGAGGTATGAGCAGTTCTTC. As protein: CSARDGNGGRYEQFF.

A few counts support this clonotype. The rearrangement joins TRBV11-1 to TRBJ1-5, with no clear D. CDR3 length: 15 residues. Germline V gene data show CDR1 as SGHAT and CDR2 as FQDESV (reference sequence). Between the trimmed V and J ends, which lost 1 base and 0 bases, there was a span of 7 bases. The CDR3 DNA follows: TGTGCCAGCAGCTTAGTCCCCGATAGCAATCAGCCCCAGCATTTT. This translates into CASSLVPDSNQPQHF.

This clonotype was detected only once. V and J are TRBV14 and TRBJ2-4, with D hard to call. Between the trimmed V and J ends, which lost 2 bases and 6 bases, there was a span of 5 bases. The germline CDR1 and CDR2 sequences are SGHDN and FVKESK. The CDR3 has 12 amino acids. The CDR3 coding sequence is TGTGCCAGCAGCCAAAGTTCAAACATTCAGTACTTC. Amino acid sequence: CASSQSSNIQYF. The full variable domain, rest sourced from reference TRBV14 and TRBJ2-4, is EAGVTQFPSHSVIEKGQTVTLRCDPISGHDNLYWYRRVMGKEIKFLLHFVKESKQDESGMPNNRFLAERTGGTYSTLKVQPAELEDSGVYFCASSQSSNIQYFGAGTRLSVL.

CDR3 bases: TGCAGCGTGCGGGGAACCCGCTACAATGAGCAGTTCTTC. Its protein is CSVRGTRYNEQFF. The chain carries TRBV29-1 and TRBJ2-1; D is possibly TRBD2 (6 bases). V lost 6 bases and J lost 3, with 12 bases in between. Germline loops: CDR1 SQVTM, CDR2 ANQGSEA. This CDR3 has 13 residues.

In this sample, this clonotype turned up a few times. The rearrangement links TRBV20-1 to TRBJ1-2, with no clear D. The CDR3 sequence is 14 residues long. Germline V gene lookup returns CDR1 DFQATT and CDR2 SNEGSKA (reference sequence). V lost 6 bases to trimming and J lost 6 bases, with 20 bases between them. The CDR3 loop reads CSAHYSGKGDGYTF. CDR3 in DNA: TGCAGTGCACATTATTCGGGAAAGGGTGATGGCTACACCTTC.

This sequence joins TRBV19 and TRBJ2-2; unclear D gene. CDR3 length: 14 residues. Germline CDR1 LNHDA, CDR2 SQIVND (reference sequence). Trimming took 10 bases from V and 0 from J, leaving 12 bases between them. The CDR3 here is CATASPANTGELFF. CDR3 DNA sequence: TGTGCCACTGCGAGCCCGGCGAACACCGGGGAGCTGTTTTTT.

This chain joins TRBV5-6 and TRBJ2-7; D is unresolved. Germline CDR1 reads SGHDT; CDR2 reads YYEEEE. V lost 1 base and J lost 2, with 7 bases in between. This CDR3 region has 13 residues. This CDR3 is CASSLYKTYEQYF. CDR3 sequence (DNA): TGTGCCAGCAGCTTGTACAAGACCTACGAGCAGTACTTC.

The chain links TRBV24-1 to TRBJ1-1; D gene unclear. V was shortened by 1 base and J by 10 bases, with 6 bases between the two germline ends. CDR3 length equals 11 residues. Germline values: CDR1 KGHDR, CDR2 SFDVKD. CDR3 protein: CATSDFTGAFF. For the CDR3, the DNA is TGTGCCACCAGTGATTTTACCGGAGCTTTCTTT.

V and J are TRBV13 and TRBJ2-1; 7 bases align to TRBD2. V lost 5 bases and J lost 0; bases outside the gene matches: 10. This CDR3 is 17 amino acids long. Per the germline V gene, CDR1 is PRHDT and CDR2 is FYEKMQ (reference sequence). The CDR3 loop reads CASSPRLAASSYNEQFF. The CDR3 region has the DNA TGTGCCAGCAGCCCGAGACTAGCCGCTAGCTCCTACAATGAGCAGTTCTTC.

The chain links TRBV6-2 or TRBV6-3 to TRBJ2-1, with 13 bases that match TRBD2. Germline CDR1 reads MNHEY; CDR2 reads SVGEGT. V lost 6 bases, J lost 8 bases, and 4 bases stayed unmatched. This CDR3 comprises 14 residues. CDR3 loop: CASRGLAGSDEQFF. DNA of the CDR3: TGTGCCAGCAGGGGACTAGCGGGGAGCGATGAGCAGTTCTTC.

The chain carries TRBV11-2 and TRBJ2-5, with 10 nucleotides matching TRBD2. The germline CDR1 and CDR2 sequences are SGHAT and FQNNGV. The CDR3 has 17 residues. V lost 0 bases and J lost 6; bases outside the gene matches: 10. CDR3 DNA: TGTGCCAGCAGCTTAGATCATATGGCTAGCGGGAGCAAGACCCAGTACTTC. It codes for CASSLDHMASGSKTQYF. The full variable domain, its missing parts supplied by reference TRBV11-2 and TRBJ2-5, is EAGVAQSPRYKIIEKRQSVAFWCNPISGHATLYWYQQILGQGPKLLIQFQNNGVVDDSQLPKDRFSAERLKGVDSTLKIQPAKLEDSAVYLCASSLDHMASGSKTQYFGPGTRLLVL.

The chain combines TRBV15 with TRBJ2-7; 12 bases agree with TRBD1. Losses at the gene ends were 2 bases for V and 6 bases for J; bases not matched to a gene: 8. This CDR3 contains 16 residues. Germline CDR1 and CDR2: LNHNV and YYDKDF (reference sequence). This CDR3 is CATSRSNRDRGREQYF. The DNA of the CDR3 is TGTGCCACCAGCAGAAGTAACCGGGACAGGGGGCGCGAGCAGTACTTC.

In its sample, this clonotype was seen a few times. The germline gene is not matched at one end of the junction; a read error may be the cause. The V and J genes are TRBV6-5 and TRBJ2-5, with 7 bases identical to TRBD2. This CDR3 is 15 amino acids long. Germline assignment: CDR1 MNHEY and CDR2 SVGAGI. CDR3 amino acids: CASSYFWGGQETQYF. The CDR3 DNA reads as TGTGCCAGCAGCTACTTTTGGGGGGGCCAAGAGACCCAGTACTTC.

The chain combines TRBV29-1 with TRBJ2-4, with D hard to call. The CDR3 totals 13 residues. Per the germline V gene, CDR1 is SQVTM and CDR2 is ANQGSEA. The germline V and J ends were trimmed by 0 bases and 6 bases, with 9 bases remaining between them. CDR3 nucleotide sequence: TGCAGCGTTGAAGAGTCGAACCTAAACATTCAGTACTTC. Protein sequence: CSVEESNLNIQYF. Drawing the rest from reference TRBV29-1 and TRBJ2-4, the complete variable domain is SAVISQKPSRDICQRGTSLTIQCQVDSQVTMMFWYRQQPGQSLTLIATANQGSEATYESGFVIDKFPISRPNLTFSTLTVSNMSPEDSSIYLCSVEESNLNIQYFGAGTRLSVL.

This chain uses TRBV19 with TRBJ2-2, with D tentatively TRBD1 or TRBD2 (5 bases each). Trimming shortened V by 6 bases and J by 13 bases, and 9 bases separated the two germline ends. Looked up from germline, CDR1 is LNHDA and CDR2 is SQIVND (reference sequence). The CDR3 is made up of 10 amino acids. The CDR3 DNA follows: TGTGCCAGTAGGGGGGTGGGGCTGTTTTTT. Its protein is CASRGVGLFF. The full variable domain, rest sourced from reference TRBV19 and TRBJ2-2, is DGGITQSPKYLFRKEGQNVTLSCEQNLNHDAMYWYRQDPGQGLRLIYYSQIVNDFQKGDIAEGYSVSREKKESFPLTVTSAQKNPTAFYLCASRGVGLFFGEGSRLTVL.

The V and J genes are TRBV7-9 and TRBJ1-5; D may be TRBD1 (6 bases). The CDR3 spans 14 residues. Between the trimmed V and J ends, which lost 6 bases and 5 bases, there was a span of 14 bases. CDR1 is SEHNR and CDR2 is FQNEAQ in the germline V gene (reference sequence). CDR3 loop: CASSQGGGDQPQHF. The CDR3 DNA reads TGTGCCAGCAGTCAAGGGGGTGGGGATCAGCCCCAGCATTTT.

CDR3 coding DNA: TGCAGTGCTAGAGCCCCGCCTATGATTGAGCAGTTCTTC. Translated, it gives CSARAPPMIEQFF. The chain employs TRBV20-1 and TRBJ2-1; D is unclear. The CDR3 is made up of 13 amino acids. Trimming removed 1 base at V and 9 bases at J, with 13 bases between. The germline V gene encodes CDR1 DFQATT and CDR2 SNEGSKA (reference sequence).